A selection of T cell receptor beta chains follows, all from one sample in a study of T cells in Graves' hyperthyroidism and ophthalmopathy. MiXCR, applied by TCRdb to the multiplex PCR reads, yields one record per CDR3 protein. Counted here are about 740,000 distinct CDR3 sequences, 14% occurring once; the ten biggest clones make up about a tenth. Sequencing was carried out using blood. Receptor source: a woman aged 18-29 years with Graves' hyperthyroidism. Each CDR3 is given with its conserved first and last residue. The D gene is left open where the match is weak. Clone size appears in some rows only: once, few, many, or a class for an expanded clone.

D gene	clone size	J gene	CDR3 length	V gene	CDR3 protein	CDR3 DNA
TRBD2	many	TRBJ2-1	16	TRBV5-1	CASSLSLAGGYNEQFF	TGCGCCAGCAGCTTGTCGCTAGCGGGTGGCTACAATGAGCAGTTCTTC
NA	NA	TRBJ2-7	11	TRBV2	CASERVHEQYF	TGTGCCAGCGAAAGGGTGCACGAGCAGTACTTC
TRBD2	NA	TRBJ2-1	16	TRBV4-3	CASSLTGTSVYNEQFF	TGCGCCAGCAGCCTAACCGGGACTAGCGTATACAATGAGCAGTTCTTC
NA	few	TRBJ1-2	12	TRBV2	CASSDTGDGYTF	TGTGCCAGCAGTGATACCGGGGATGGCTACACCTTC
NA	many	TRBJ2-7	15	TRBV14	CASSLFTSGSYEQYF	TGTGCCAGCAGCCTTTTTACCTCAGGGTCCTACGAGCAGTACTTC
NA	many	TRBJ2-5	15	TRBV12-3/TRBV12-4	CASSGADSKLETQYF	TGTGCCAGCAGTGGTGCCGATTCGAAGCTCGAGACCCAGTACTTC
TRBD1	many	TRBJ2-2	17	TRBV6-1	CASSFPRTGKNTGELFF	TGTGCCAGCAGTTTCCCCCGGACAGGGAAGAACACCGGGGAGCTGTTTTTT
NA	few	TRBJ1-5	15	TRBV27	CASSPVWGLNQPQHF	TGTGCCAGCAGTCCGGTTTGGGGCCTCAATCAGCCCCAGCATTTT
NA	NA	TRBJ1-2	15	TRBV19	CASTPGRWPVYGYTF	TGTGCCAGTACCCCGGGGAGATGGCCGGTCTATGGCTACACCTTC
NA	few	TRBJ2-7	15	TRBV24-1	CATSDSRTGPYEQYF	TGTGCCACCAGTGATTCAAGAACAGGTCCCTACGAGCAGTACTTC
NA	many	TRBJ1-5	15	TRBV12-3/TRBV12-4	CASSQRRTVNQPQHF	TGTGCCAGCAGTCAACGGAGGACAGTAAATCAGCCCCAGCATTTT
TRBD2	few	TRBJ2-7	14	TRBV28	CASSLGRGGYEQYF	TGTGCCAGCAGCCTTGGGCGGGGGGGGTACGAGCAGTACTTC
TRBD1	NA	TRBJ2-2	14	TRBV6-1	CASSEGTGHAELFF	TGTGCCAGCAGTGAAGGGACAGGACACGCGGAGCTGTTTTTT
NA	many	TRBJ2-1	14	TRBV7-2	CASSLASRYNEQFF	TGTGCCAGCAGCTTAGCGTCGAGGTACAATGAGCAGTTCTTC
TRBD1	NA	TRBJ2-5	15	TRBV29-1	CSALDRVSWEETQYF	TGCAGCGCGTTGGACAGGGTTTCGTGGGAAGAGACCCAGTACTTC
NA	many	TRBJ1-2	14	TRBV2	CASVLGRQNYGYTF	TGTGCCAGCGTCCTGGGACGGCAAAACTATGGCTACACCTTC
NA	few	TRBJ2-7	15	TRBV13	CASSLAPTSSYEQYF	TGTGCCAGCAGCTTGGCCCCTACTAGCTCCTACGAGCAGTACTTC
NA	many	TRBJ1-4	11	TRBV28	CASSLREKLFF	TGTGCCAGCAGTTTACGCGAAAAACTGTTTTTT
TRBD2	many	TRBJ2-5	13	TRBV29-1	CSVEGGGQETQYF	TGCAGCGTTGAAGGCGGGGGGCAAGAGACCCAGTACTTC
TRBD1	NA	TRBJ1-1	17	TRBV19	CASSIPGQGLKGTEAFF	TGTGCCAGTAGTATCCCCGGACAGGGGCTTAAGGGCACTGAAGCTTTCTTT
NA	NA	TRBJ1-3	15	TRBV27	CASSLLTGRPNTIYF	TGTGCCAGCAGTTTATTGACAGGCCGTCCGAACACCATATATTTT
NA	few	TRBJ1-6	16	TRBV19	CASSVRVDVVDSPLHF	TGTGCCAGTAGTGTCAGGGTCGACGTCGTGGATTCACCCCTCCACTTT
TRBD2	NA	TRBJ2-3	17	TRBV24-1	CATSDFPSGSMTDTQYF	TGTGCCACCAGTGACTTTCCTAGCGGGAGTATGACAGATACGCAGTATTTT
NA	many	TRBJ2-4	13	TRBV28	CASRADRMNIQYF	TGTGCCAGCAGGGCCGATCGGATGAACATTCAGTACTTC
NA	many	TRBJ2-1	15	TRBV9	CASSAGGTSYNEQFF	TGTGCCAGCAGCGCCGGGGGAACGTCCTACAATGAGCAGTTCTTC
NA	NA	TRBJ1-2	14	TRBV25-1	CASSESGANYGYTF	TGTGCCAGCAGTGAGTCGGGGGCCAACTATGGCTACACCTTC
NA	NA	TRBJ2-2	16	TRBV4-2	CASSQETGTGTGELFF	TGTGCCAGCAGCCAAGAAACAGGGACGGGCACCGGGGAGCTGTTTTTT
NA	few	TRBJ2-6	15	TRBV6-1	CASLAGGSGANVLTF	TGTGCCAGCTTGGCAGGTGGCTCTGGGGCCAACGTCCTGACTTTC
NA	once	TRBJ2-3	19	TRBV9	CASSVHHSPEYRATDTQYF	TGTGCCAGCAGCGTACATCATTCACCCGAGTACAGGGCCACAGATACGCAGTATTTT
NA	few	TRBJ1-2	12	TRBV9	CASAGLTYGYTF	TGTGCCAGCGCGGGGCTAACCTATGGCTACACCTTC
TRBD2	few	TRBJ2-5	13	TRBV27	CASRLAGMETQYF	TGTGCCAGCAGGCTAGCGGGAATGGAGACCCAGTACTTC
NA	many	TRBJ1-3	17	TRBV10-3	CAISESGGTISGNTIYF	TGTGCCATCAGTGAGTCGGGCGGGACCATCTCTGGAAACACCATATATTTT
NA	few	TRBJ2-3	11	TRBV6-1	CASQSADTQYF	TGTGCCAGCCAGTCCGCGGATACGCAGTATTTT
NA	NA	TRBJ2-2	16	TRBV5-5	CASSPRGGSNTGELFF	TGTGCCAGCAGCCCTCGTGGGGGTTCGAACACCGGGGAGCTGTTTTTT
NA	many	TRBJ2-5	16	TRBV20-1	CSASYLEFIRQETQYF	TGCAGTGCTAGTTATCTAGAATTTATAAGGCAGGAGACCCAGTACTTC
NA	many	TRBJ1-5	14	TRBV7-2	CASSLLGGFQPQHF	TGTGCCAGCAGCCTCCTGGGGGGCTTTCAGCCCCAGCATTTT
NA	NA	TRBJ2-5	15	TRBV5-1	CASSGGQVPLETQYF	TGCGCCAGCAGCGGGGGACAAGTCCCATTGGAGACCCAGTACTTC
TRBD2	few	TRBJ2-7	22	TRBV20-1	CSARDYKRLAGEIFEGPYEQYF	TGCAGTGCTAGAGATTACAAAAGACTAGCGGGAGAAATATTCGAGGGCCCCTACGAGCAGTACTTC
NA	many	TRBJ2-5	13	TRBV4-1	CASSQVGIGVPYF	TGCGCCAGCAGCCAAGTAGGGATAGGGGTCCCGTACTTC
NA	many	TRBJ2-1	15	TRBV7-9	CASSHRTSAHNEQFF	TGTGCCAGCAGCCATCGGACCAGCGCCCACAATGAGCAGTTCTTC
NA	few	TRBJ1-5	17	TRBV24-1	CATRIGPRSDSNQPQHF	TGTGCCACTAGAATAGGGCCACGATCTGATAGCAATCAGCCCCAGCATTTT
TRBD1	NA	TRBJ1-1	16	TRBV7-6	CASSQPRQGPGTEAFF	TGTGCCAGCAGCCAGCCGAGACAGGGGCCCGGGACTGAAGCTTTCTTT
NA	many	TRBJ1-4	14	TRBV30	CAWSSFRQDEKLFF	TGTGCCTGGAGTTCTTTTAGACAGGATGAAAAACTGTTTTTT
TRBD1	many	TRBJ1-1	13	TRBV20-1	CSARTGQNTEAFF	TGCAGTGCTAGGACAGGGCAGAACACTGAAGCTTTCTTT
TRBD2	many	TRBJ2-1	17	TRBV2	CASSDTSGRSSYNEQFF	TGTGCCAGCAGTGACACTAGCGGGCGTAGCTCCTACAATGAGCAGTTCTTC
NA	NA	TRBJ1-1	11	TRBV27	CASRAVIEAFF	TGTGCCAGCAGGGCCGTGATCGAAGCTTTCTTT
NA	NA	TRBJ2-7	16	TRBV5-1	CASSSQVGIDKHEQYF	TGCGCCAGCAGCTCCCAGGTGGGGATTGATAAACATGAGCAGTACTTC
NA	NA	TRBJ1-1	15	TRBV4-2	CASSQDHGSITEAFF	TGTGCCAGCAGCCAAGATCACGGGAGCATCACTGAAGCTTTCTTT
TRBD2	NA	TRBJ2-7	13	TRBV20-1	CSASGGSSYGQYF	TGCAGTGCTAGCGGGGGGTCATCCTACGGGCAGTACTTC
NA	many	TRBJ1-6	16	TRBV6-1	CASTYPQSSRNSPLHF	TGTGCCAGCACCTACCCCCAGAGTTCGCGTAATTCACCCCTCCACTTT
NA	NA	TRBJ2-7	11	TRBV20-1	CSAGTAYEQYF	TGCAGTGCTGGGACGGCATACGAGCAGTACTTC
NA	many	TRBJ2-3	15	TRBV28	CASSFRVFGTDTQYF	TGTGCCAGCAGTTTTAGGGTTTTTGGCACAGATACGCAGTATTTT
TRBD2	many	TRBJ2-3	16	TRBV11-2	CASSFPLAGVADTQYF	TGTGCCAGCAGCTTCCCCTTAGCGGGAGTGGCAGATACGCAGTATTTT
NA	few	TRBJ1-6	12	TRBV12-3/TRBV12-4	CASSVRRSPLHF	TGTGCCAGCAGCGTCCGGAGGTCACCCCTCCACTTT
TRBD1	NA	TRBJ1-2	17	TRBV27	CASSESGGQGAHYGYTF	TGTGCCAGCAGCGAATCAGGGGGACAGGGGGCCCACTATGGCTACACCTTC
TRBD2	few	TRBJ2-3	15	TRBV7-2	CASSIGGRAPDTQYF	TGTGCCAGCAGTATCGGCGGGAGGGCCCCAGATACGCAGTATTTT
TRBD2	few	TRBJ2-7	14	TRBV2	CASNGLAGLNEQYF	TGTGCCAGCAACGGACTAGCGGGACTCAACGAGCAGTACTTC
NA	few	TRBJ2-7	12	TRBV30	CAWSQDNYEQYF	TGTGCCTGGAGTCAGGACAACTACGAGCAGTACTTC
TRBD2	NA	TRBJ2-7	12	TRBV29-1	CSGGGSSYEQYF	TGCAGCGGGGGGGGAAGCTCCTACGAGCAGTACTTC